This entry is about one T cell receptor beta chain. The antigen is not known. Germline assignment: CDR1 SGDLS and CDR2 YYNGEE. The CDR3 is 16 amino acids. V lost 0 bases and J lost 4, with 14 bases in between. The record originates from a study of cytomegalovirus exposure and HLA in healthy donors. The study's findings and limits: Accurate HLA-A and HLA-B prediction from TCR beta sequences was reported for most subjects.

PCR used 60 Vbeta primers and 13 Jbeta primers. Profiled with immunoSEQ multiplex PCR; TCRdb holds only in-frame clones, not every one. The sample includes roughly 130,000 clones, approximately 79% of them seen just once. The specimen was PBMCs. This rearrangement joins TRBV9 to TRBJ1-3; no definite D call. The TCR was taken from a man aged 25 to 40 in good health and CMV-seronegative. CDR3 residues: CASSVETGLSGNTIYF. The CDR3 DNA sequence: TGTGCCAGCAGCGTAGAGACTGGTTTATCCGGAAACACCATATATTTT.